This record looks at one T cell receptor (beta chain) sequence and its context. The repertoire was sequenced with immunoSEQ multiplex PCR; TCRdb's copy has only in-frame clones and lacks some. This sample has 150,000 to 200,000 clones, with roughly 91% found just once. The data derive from a study of control samples from healthy donors and cancer patients. V was pared by 3 bases and J by 4 bases, with 9 bases between. Germline loops: CDR1 ENHRY, CDR2 SYGVKD. This CDR3 region has 13 residues. This receptor was identified in a woman aged 30 to 39 in good health. The sequenced material came from blood. This chain joins TRBV10-3 and TRBJ1-2, with unresolved D. Here the CDR3 reads CAISDPFIYGYTF. The CDR3 DNA sequence: TGTGCCATCAGTGACCCCTTTATCTATGGCTACACCTTC.